This T cell receptor beta chain is from a study of T cell repertoires in cytomegalovirus infection. V lost 3 bases to trimming and J lost 3 bases; unmatched junction nucleotides: 6. Germline lookup yields CDR1 SGHAT and CDR2 FQNNGV. This CDR3 spans 16 amino acids. TCRdb redid the calling of the reads with MiXCR, one entry per CDR3 protein. The sample has some 230,000 distinct CDR3 sequences; approximately 22% are singletons. In this sample, this clonotype turned up many times. This receptor was taken from a human donor in good health (CMV status not recorded). Some clones in this sample may be carry-over from other donors' samples. This rearrangement joins TRBV11-2 to TRBJ2-2; TRBD1 agrees at 8 bases. Sequencing was performed on CD8+ T cells from PBMCs. The chain's CDR3 is CASSFPMTGDTGELFF. The CDR3, as DNA: TGTGCCAGCAGCTTTCCTATGACAGGGGACACCGGGGAGCTGTTTTTT.